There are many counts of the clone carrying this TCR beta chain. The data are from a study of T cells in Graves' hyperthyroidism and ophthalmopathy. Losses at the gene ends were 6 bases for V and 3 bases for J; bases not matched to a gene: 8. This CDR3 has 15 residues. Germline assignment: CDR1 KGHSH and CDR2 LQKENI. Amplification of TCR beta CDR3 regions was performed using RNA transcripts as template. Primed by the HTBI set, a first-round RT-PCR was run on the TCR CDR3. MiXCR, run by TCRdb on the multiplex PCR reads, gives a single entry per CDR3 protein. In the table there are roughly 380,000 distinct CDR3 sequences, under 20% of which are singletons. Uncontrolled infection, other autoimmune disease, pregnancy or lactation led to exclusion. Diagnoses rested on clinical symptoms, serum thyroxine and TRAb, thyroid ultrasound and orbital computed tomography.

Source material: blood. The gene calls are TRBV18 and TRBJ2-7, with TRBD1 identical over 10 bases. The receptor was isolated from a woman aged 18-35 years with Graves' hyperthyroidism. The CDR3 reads CASSRGTGVVYEQYF. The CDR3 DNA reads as TGTGCCAGCTCCCGAGGGACAGGGGTGGTCTACGAGCAGTACTTC. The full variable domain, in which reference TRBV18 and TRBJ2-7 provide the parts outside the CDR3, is NAGVMQNPRHLVRRRGQEARLRCSPMKGHSHVYWYRQLPEEGLKFMVYLQKENIIDESGMPKERFSAEFPKEGPSILRIQQVVRGDSAAYFCASSRGTGVVYEQYFGPGTRLTVT.